This T cell receptor beta chain was retrieved from a study of memory CD4+ T cells and cytomegalovirus serostatus. Broader study findings: A US-trained random forest predicted CMV serostatus with median AUC around 0.93.

The sort gate was single viable CD3+CD4+CD8-CD45RO+ cells for memory CD4+ T cells. With respect to this clone: Antigen unknown.

V lost 2 bases and J lost 6; bases outside the gene matches: 4. There are 14 residues in the CDR3. CDR1 is SGHDT, CDR2 YYEEEE, per germline. Some clones are missing from TCRdb's copy, which holds only in-frame ones; the method was immunoSEQ multiplex PCR. This sample carries more than 45,000 clones, around 80% of them seen once, and the ten largest clones take 0.78%. The TCR sequence derives from an adult in good health and CMV-seronegative. This chain joins TRBV5-6 and TRBJ1-4, with 7 positions matching TRBD1. Sequencing was carried out using memory CD4+ T cells from blood. The CDR3 reads CASSFVDRDEKLFF. For the CDR3, the DNA is TGTGCCAGCAGCTTCGTTGACAGGGATGAAAAACTGTTTTTT.